A single sample is the source of the 15 T cell receptor beta chains below, sequenced in a study of CD8 T cells in ankylosing spondylitis (dated by TCRdb to about 2017). Study-wide findings and limitations: A TCR beta motif made up of eight highly homologous amino acid variants appeared to be characteristic of blood from ankylosing spondylitis patients.

For these receptors, no antigen is known. The library was generated by 5' RACE. Sequencing was performed on an Illumina HiSeq 2500. In-frame beta chains were kept once TCRdb had trimmed the public reads at Q25 with fastp and called clones with MiXCR. CDR3 protein duplicates are merged, each entry listing the most common genes and DNA. For this sample there are around 490,000 distinct CDR3 sequences; roughly 5% appear just once. Roughly 3.5% of the sample comes from the top ten. Sequencing used blood, either unsorted or a sorted T cell fraction (not recorded which). The receptors were gathered from a male donor with ankylosing spondylitis.

Comment on this clonotype: A much larger clone differs from this one at a single base, so this may be a read error. This is likely a read error, given that the CDR3 carries no conserved phenylalanine or tryptophan at its end. The V gene is TRBV5-1, the J gene TRBJ1-1; D not certain. This CDR3 has 14 residues. The V gene's germline CDR1 is SGHRS and CDR2 YFSETQ. Trimming removed 0 bases from V and 8 bases from J, with 14 bases in between. The CDR3 is CASSLEFIGGEAFL. The CDR3 region has the DNA TGCGCCAGCAGCTTGGAGTTTATAGGAGGAGAAGCTTTCCTT.

This chain uses TRBV7-2 with TRBJ2-3, with D possibly being TRBD1 or TRBD2 (7 bases each). Trimming pared 5 bases from V and 9 bases from J, leaving 24 bases between. Germline V CDR1 and CDR2: SGHTA, FQGNSA. The CDR3 totals 16 residues. CDR3 sequence (DNA): TGTGCCAGCAGCCGTACTAGCGCTGCAGGGGGGCGAACGCAGTATTTT. This sequence encodes CASSRTSAAGGRTQYF.

This clonotype was recorded many times. The gene calls are TRBV12-3 or TRBV12-4 and TRBJ2-5, with no clear D. V was trimmed by 7 bases and J by 2 bases, leaving 14 bases between them. This CDR3 contains 14 residues. The CDR3 DNA is TGTGCCAGCACCCCCGCCGGCCGACAAGAGACCCAGTACTTC. Encoded protein: CASTPAGRQETQYF.

The V gene is TRBV7-6, the J gene TRBJ2-1; TRBD2 agrees at 9 bases. J was trimmed by 3 bases and V by 5 bases; bases with no gene match: 8. Germline V CDR1 and CDR2: SGHVS, FNYEAQ. The CDR3 totals 16 residues. This chain's CDR3 is CASSVMPTSGYNEQFF. CDR3 DNA sequence: TGTGCCAGCAGCGTAATGCCGACTAGCGGCTACAATGAGCAGTTCTTC. The full variable domain, with the rest looked up from reference TRBV7-6 and TRBJ2-1, is GAGVSQSPRYKVTKRGQDVALRCDPISGHVSLYWYRQALGQGPEFLTYFNYEAQQDKSGLPNDRFSAERPEGSISTLTIQRTEQRDSAMYRCASSVMPTSGYNEQFFGPGTRLTVL.

In its sample, this clonotype was seen many times. This chain uses TRBV18 with TRBJ2-7; tentative D call: TRBD1 (6 bases). Germline CDR1 is KGHSH and CDR2 is LQKENI. This CDR3 has 14 residues. V gave up 5 bases and J gave up 4 bases, with 15 bases separating them. As DNA, the CDR3 is TGTGCCAGCTCATACAGGGCGCGGGTGTACGAGCAGTACTTC. It is translated as CASSYRARVYEQYF.

This clonotype has a count of ten or more. This rearrangement joins TRBV27 to TRBJ2-5, with TRBD1 matching over 8 bases. With 6 bases clipped from V and 4 bases from J, the junction kept 7 bases outside the gene matches. The length of the CDR3 is 14 residues. CDR1 is MNHEY and CDR2 is SMNVEV in the germline V gene (reference sequence). The CDR3 here is CASSRTGRRETQYF. The CDR3 region has the DNA TGTGCCAGCAGCCGGACAGGGAGGAGAGAGACCCAGTACTTC.

This clonotype was observed many times. The chain employs TRBV5-1 and TRBJ2-7; D call uncertain. Germline V gene lookup returns CDR1 SGHRS and CDR2 YFSETQ. The CDR3 consists of 14 residues. V was trimmed by 0 bases and J by 3 bases, leaving 10 bases between them. CDR3 in amino acids: CASSLDPVDYEQYF. Written as DNA, the CDR3 is TGCGCCAGCAGCTTGGACCCAGTGGACTACGAGCAGTACTTC.

This clonotype was counted a few times. The gene calls are TRBV29-1 and TRBJ2-7, with 9 bases lining up with TRBD1. Germline CDR1 is SQVTM and CDR2 is ANQGSEA. This CDR3 contains 12 residues. Trimming cost V 6 bases and J 5 bases; bases outside gene matches: 5. CDR3 amino acids: CSVGTGLDEQYF. The CDR3 DNA is TGCAGCGTCGGGACAGGGCTGGACGAGCAGTACTTC.

This clonotype has a count of ten or more. The CDR3 reads CSARDPTSGANTGELFF. The CDR3 DNA is TGCAGTGCTAGAGATCCCACTAGCGGAGCTAACACCGGGGAGCTGTTTTTT. V gene TRBV20-1 combines with J gene TRBJ2-2, with 8 nucleotides matching TRBD2. CDR3 size: 17 residues. The germline V gene encodes CDR1 DFQATT and CDR2 SNEGSKA (reference sequence). The V gene end was trimmed by 0 bases and the J gene end by 2 bases; junction bases not matched to a gene: 8.

This clonotype was seen ten or more times. The chain employs TRBV9 and TRBJ1-2; TRBD1 aligns across 7 bases. Germline lookup yields CDR1 SGDLS and CDR2 YYNGEE. The CDR3 contains 15 residues. V shed 0 bases, J shed 6 bases, and the junction held 8 bases outside the gene matches. This CDR3 is CASSVVGGGVNGYTF. The CDR3 nucleotides read TGTGCCAGCAGCGTAGTTGGAGGGGGCGTCAATGGCTACACCTTC.

This clonotype was picked up many times. This CDR3 reads CASSSIQGNEKLFF. CDR3 DNA sequence: TGTGCCAGCAGTTCCATACAGGGTAATGAAAAACTGTTTTTT. The chain joins TRBV28 to TRBJ1-4, with D tentatively TRBD1 (6 bases). Trimming left V 4 bases short and J 4 bases short, with 10 bases between. CDR3 length: 14 amino acids. Germline V gene data show CDR1 as MDHEN and CDR2 as SYDVKM.

This clonotype has at least ten counts. The chain has TRBV18 and TRBJ1-1; perhaps TRBD1 as D (5 bases). From germline, CDR1 is KGHSH and CDR2 LQKENI. The CDR3 spans 12 residues. V was shortened by 3 bases and J by 8 bases, with 10 bases between the two germline ends. In DNA, the CDR3 is TGTGCCAGCTCACCCCGGGGGGAAGAAGCTTTCTTT. As protein: CASSPRGEEAFF.

This clonotype was seen ten or more times. J is TRBJ1-1 and V is TRBV6-1; maybe TRBD1 (5 bases). CDR1 and CDR2 from the germline V gene are MNHNS and SASEGT. Trimming removed 6 bases from V and 4 bases from J, with 12 bases in between. The CDR3 loop spans 13 amino acids. CDR3 protein: CASRARVATEAFF. DNA for the CDR3: TGTGCCAGCAGGGCCAGGGTGGCCACTGAAGCTTTCTTT.

Many counts were recorded for this clonotype. The J gene is TRBJ2-1, the V gene TRBV4-3, with TRBD2 matching over 8 bases. Germline CDR1 and CDR2: LGHNA and YSLEER. The CDR3 covers 17 residues. V was clipped by 0 bases and J by 3 bases; unmatched bases: 7. Here the CDR3 reads CASSQEGAGAYYNEQFF. The CDR3 DNA is TGCGCCAGCAGCCAAGAGGGAGCGGGGGCCTACTACAATGAGCAGTTCTTC.

This clonotype came up many times. The chain joins TRBV29-1 to TRBJ1-5; unclear D gene. This CDR3 is built from 12 residues. The germline V gene encodes CDR1 SQVTM and CDR2 ANQGSEA. V dropped 4 bases and J dropped 1 base, with 5 bases sitting between them. CDR3 DNA sequence: TGCAGCGTTGGCCAGAGCAATCAGCCCCAGCATTTT. Protein sequence: CSVGQSNQPQHF.